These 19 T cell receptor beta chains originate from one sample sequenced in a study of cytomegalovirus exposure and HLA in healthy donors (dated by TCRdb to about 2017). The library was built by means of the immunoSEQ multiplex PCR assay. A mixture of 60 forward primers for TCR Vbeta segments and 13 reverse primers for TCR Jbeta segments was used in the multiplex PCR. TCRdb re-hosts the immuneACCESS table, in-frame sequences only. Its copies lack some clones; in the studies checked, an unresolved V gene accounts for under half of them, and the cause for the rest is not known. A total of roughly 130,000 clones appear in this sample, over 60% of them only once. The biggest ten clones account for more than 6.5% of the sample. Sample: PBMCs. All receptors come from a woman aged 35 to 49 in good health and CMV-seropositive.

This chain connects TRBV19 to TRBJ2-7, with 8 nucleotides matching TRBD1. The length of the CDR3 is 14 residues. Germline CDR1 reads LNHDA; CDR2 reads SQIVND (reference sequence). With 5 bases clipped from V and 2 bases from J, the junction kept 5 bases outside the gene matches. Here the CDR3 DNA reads TGTGCCAGTAGTTTCGACAGGGGCACCTACGAGCAGTACTTC. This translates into CASSFDRGTYEQYF.

The CDR3 sequence is CASSLRVAGYNEQFF. CDR3 nucleotide sequence: TGTGCCAGCAGTTTACGGGTAGCGGGCTACAATGAGCAGTTCTTC. The V gene is TRBV28, the J gene TRBJ2-1; TRBD2 aligns across 7 bases. V lost 2 bases to trimming and J lost 3 bases; unmatched junction nucleotides: 4. This CDR3 is built from 15 residues. CDR1 and CDR2 from the germline V gene are MDHEN and SYDVKM.

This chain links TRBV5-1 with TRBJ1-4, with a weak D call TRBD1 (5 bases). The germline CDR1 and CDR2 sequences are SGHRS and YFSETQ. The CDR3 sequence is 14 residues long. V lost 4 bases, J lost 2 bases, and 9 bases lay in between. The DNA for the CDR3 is TGCGCCAGCAGCGCGACAGTCACTAATGAAAAACTGTTTTTT. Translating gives CASSATVTNEKLFF.

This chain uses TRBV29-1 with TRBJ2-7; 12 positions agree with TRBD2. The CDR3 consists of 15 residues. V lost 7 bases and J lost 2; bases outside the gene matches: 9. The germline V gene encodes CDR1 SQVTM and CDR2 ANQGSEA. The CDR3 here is CSGWTSGDPPYEQYF. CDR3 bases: TGCAGCGGTTGGACTAGCGGGGATCCTCCCTACGAGCAGTACTTC.

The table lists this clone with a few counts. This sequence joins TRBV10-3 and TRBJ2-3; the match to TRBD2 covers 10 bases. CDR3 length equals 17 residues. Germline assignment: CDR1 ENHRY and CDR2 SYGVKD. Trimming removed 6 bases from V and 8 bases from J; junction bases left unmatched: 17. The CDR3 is CAISPFASGGAPTTQYF. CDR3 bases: TGTGCCATCAGCCCGTTCGCTAGCGGGGGAGCCCCTACTACGCAGTATTTT.

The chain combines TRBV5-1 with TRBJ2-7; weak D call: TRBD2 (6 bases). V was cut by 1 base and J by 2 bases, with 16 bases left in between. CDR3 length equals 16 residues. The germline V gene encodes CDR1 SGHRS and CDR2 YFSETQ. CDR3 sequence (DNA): TGCGCCAGCAGCTTGTCCCCCCCGGGGGACCCCTACGAGCAGTACTTC. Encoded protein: CASSLSPPGDPYEQYF.

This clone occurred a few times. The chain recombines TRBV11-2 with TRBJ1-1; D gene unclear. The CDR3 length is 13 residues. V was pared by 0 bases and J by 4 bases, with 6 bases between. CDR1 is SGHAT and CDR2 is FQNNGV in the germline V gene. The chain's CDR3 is CASSLDRGTEAFF. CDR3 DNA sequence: TGTGCCAGCAGCTTAGACCGGGGCACTGAAGCTTTCTTT. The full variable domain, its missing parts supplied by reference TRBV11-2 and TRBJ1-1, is EAGVAQSPRYKIIEKRQSVAFWCNPISGHATLYWYQQILGQGPKLLIQFQNNGVVDDSQLPKDRFSAERLKGVDSTLKIQPAKLEDSAVYLCASSLDRGTEAFFGQGTRLTVV.

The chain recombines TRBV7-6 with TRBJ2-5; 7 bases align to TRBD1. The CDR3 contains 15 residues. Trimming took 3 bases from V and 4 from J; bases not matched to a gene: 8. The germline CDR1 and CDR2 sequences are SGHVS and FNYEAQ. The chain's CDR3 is CASSFSGTEAETQYF. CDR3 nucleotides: TGTGCCAGCAGCTTTTCCGGGACAGAGGCAGAGACCCAGTACTTC.

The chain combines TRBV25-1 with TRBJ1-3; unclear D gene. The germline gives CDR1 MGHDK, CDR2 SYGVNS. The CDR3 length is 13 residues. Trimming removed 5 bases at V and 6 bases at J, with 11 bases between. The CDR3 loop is CASSLHSLNTIYF. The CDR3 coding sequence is TGTGCCAGCAGTTTACACAGCTTAAACACCATATATTTT.

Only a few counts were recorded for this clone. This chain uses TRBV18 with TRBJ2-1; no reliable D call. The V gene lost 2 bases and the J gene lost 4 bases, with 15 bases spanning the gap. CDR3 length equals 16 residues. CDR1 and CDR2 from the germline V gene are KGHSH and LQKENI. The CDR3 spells CASSPRSSAAYNEQFF. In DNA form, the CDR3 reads TGTGCCAGCTCACCAAGGAGTTCCGCCGCATACAATGAGCAGTTCTTC.

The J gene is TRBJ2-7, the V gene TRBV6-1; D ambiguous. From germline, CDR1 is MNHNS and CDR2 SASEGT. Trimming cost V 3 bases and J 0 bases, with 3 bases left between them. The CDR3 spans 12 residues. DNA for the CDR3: TGTGCCAGCAGTGACTCCTCCTACGAGCAGTACTTC. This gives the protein CASSDSSYEQYF.

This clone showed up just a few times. CDR3 amino acids: CASSEEEAGRLGQYF. CDR3 bases: TGTGCCAGCAGCGAGGAGGAGGCAGGGAGGCTCGGGCAGTACTTC. The chain recombines TRBV9 with TRBJ2-7; tentatively, D is TRBD2 (6 bases). Trimming left V 3 bases short and J 9 bases short, with 22 bases between. The CDR3 covers 15 residues. Germline CDR1 is SGDLS and CDR2 is YYNGEE. The full variable domain, with the rest looked up from reference TRBV9 and TRBJ2-7, is DSGVTQTPKHLITATGQRVTLRCSPRSGDLSVYWYQQSLDQGLQFLIQYYNGEERAKGNILERFSAQQFPDLHSELNLSSLELGDSALYFCASSEEEAGRLGQYFGPGTRLTVT.

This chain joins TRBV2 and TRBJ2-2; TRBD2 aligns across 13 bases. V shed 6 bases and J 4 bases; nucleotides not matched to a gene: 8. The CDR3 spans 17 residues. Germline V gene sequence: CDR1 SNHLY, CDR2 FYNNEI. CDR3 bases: TGTGCCAGCAGCACCGGACTAGCGGGAGTTTTCACCGGGGAGCTGTTTTTT. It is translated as CASSTGLAGVFTGELFF.

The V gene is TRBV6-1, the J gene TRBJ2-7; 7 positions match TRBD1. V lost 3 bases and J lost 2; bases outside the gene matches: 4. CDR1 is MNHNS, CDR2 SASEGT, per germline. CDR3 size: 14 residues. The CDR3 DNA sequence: TGTGCCAGCAGTGAGGGACAGATTACCTACGAGCAGTACTTC. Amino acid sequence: CASSEGQITYEQYF.

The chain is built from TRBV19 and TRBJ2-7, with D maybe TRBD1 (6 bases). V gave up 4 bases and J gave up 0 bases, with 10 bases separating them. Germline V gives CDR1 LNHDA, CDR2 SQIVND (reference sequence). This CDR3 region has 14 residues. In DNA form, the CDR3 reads TGTGCCAGTAGTACAACAGGGTCCTCCTACGAGCAGTACTTC. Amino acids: CASSTTGSSYEQYF.

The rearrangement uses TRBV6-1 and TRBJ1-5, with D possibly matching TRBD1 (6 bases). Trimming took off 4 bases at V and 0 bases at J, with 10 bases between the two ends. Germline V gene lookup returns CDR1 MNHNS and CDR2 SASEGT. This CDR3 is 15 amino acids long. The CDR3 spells CASSVGTTSNQPQHF. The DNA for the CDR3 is TGTGCCAGCAGTGTAGGGACAACTAGCAATCAGCCCCAGCATTTT.

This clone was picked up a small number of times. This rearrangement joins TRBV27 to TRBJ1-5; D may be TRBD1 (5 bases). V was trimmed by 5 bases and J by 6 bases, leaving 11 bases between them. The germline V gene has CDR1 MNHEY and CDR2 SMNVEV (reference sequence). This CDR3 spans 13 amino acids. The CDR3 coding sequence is TGTGCCAGCAGTCCATTGGGGGGTCAGCCCCAGCATTTT. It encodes CASSPLGGQPQHF.

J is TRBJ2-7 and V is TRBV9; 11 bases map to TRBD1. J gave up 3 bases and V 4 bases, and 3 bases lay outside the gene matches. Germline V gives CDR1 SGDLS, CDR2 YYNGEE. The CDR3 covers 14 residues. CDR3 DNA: TGTGCCAGCAGCCTAGGGACAGGGGGCTACGAGCAGTACTTC. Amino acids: CASSLGTGGYEQYF.

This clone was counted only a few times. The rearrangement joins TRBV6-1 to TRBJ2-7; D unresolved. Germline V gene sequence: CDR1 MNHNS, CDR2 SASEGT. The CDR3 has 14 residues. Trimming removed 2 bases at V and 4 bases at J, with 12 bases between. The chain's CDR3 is CASSESSVTYEQYF. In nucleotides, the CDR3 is TGTGCCAGCAGTGAATCGTCAGTAACGTACGAGCAGTACTTC.